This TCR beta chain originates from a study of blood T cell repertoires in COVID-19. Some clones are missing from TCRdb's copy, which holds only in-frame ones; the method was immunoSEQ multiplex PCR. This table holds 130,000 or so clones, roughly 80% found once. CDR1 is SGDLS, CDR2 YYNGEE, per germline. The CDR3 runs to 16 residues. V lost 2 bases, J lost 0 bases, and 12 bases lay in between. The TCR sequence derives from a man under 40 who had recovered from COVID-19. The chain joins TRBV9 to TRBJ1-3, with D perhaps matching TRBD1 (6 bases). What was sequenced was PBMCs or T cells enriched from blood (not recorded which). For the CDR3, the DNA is TGTGCCAGCAGCGTGCAGGGGTCAAGCTCTGGAAACACCATATATTTT. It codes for CASSVQGSSSGNTIYF.